Each of the 22 T cell receptor beta chains below was sequenced from the same sample in a study of blood T cell repertoires in COVID-19. The repertoire was sequenced with immunoSEQ multiplex PCR; TCRdb's copy has only in-frame clones and lacks some. The sample has 170,000 or so clones; 85% to 90% are singletons. Input material: peripheral blood. The receptors stem from a woman in her 70s with COVID-19, enrolled during active disease.

V is TRBV5-5 and J is TRBJ1-2; D gene unclear. The length of the CDR3 is 13 residues. The germline V gene encodes CDR1 SGHKS and CDR2 YYEKEE (reference sequence). V lost 4 bases, J lost 4 bases, and 11 bases lay in between. As DNA, the CDR3 is TGTGCCAGCAGCCCCGGGATGACCTATGGCTACACCTTC. Translation gives CASSPGMTYGYTF.

As concerns this clone: Distinct nucleotide sequences in the sample also encode this CDR3. The CDR3 region has the DNA TGTGCCAGCAGTTACTCAGGGGGCGTTAATGAAAAACTGTTTTTT. Its protein product is CASSYSGGVNEKLFF. The chain links TRBV6-5 to TRBJ1-4; 7 nucleotides match TRBD1. The germline CDR1 and CDR2 sequences are MNHEY and SVGAGI. The CDR3 sequence is 15 residues long. The J segment lost 4 bases and the V segment lost 0 bases, leaving 2 bases of the junction unmatched.

This chain joins TRBV28 and TRBJ1-6; TRBD1 agrees at 10 bases. The CDR3 runs 16 residues. Germline V gene sequence: CDR1 MDHEN, CDR2 SYDVKM. After removal of 4 bases from V and 10 bases from J, the junction contained 10 bases not matched to a gene. The CDR3 nucleotides read TGTGCCAGCAGTTCCTCGACAGGGGGCTTGAAGTCACCCCTCCACTTT. Its protein is CASSSSTGGLKSPLHF.

This rearrangement joins TRBV5-8 to TRBJ2-3; D may be TRBD1 (6 bases). V was shortened by 1 base and J by 3 bases, with 12 bases between the two germline ends. The CDR3 extends over 15 amino acids. Germline lookup yields CDR1 SGHTS and CDR2 YDEGEE. The DNA of the CDR3 is TGTGCCAGCAGCTTGCGGTTAACAGGGACAGATACGCAGTATTTT. Encoded protein: CASSLRLTGTDTQYF.

This clone was detected only once. The chain carries TRBV11-3 and TRBJ1-1; D is uncertain. Per the germline V gene, CDR1 is SGHNT and CDR2 is YENEEA. Deletions cut 4 bases from V and 8 bases from J, with 11 bases between. CDR3 size: 12 residues. The CDR3 bases are TGTGCCAGCAGCTCCCGGGAGATGGAAGCTTTCTTT. This translates into CASSSREMEAFF.

CDR3 region: CASRGQGSYEQYF. The CDR3 region has the DNA TGTGCCAGTAGGGGGCAGGGGTCCTACGAGCAGTACTTC. The chain couples TRBV19 to TRBJ2-7; perhaps TRBD1 as D (6 bases). Germline values: CDR1 LNHDA, CDR2 SQIVND (reference sequence). V lost 6 bases and J 1 base, leaving 10 bases between the germline ends. The CDR3 extends over 13 amino acids.

The chain links TRBV19 to TRBJ2-7, with D tentatively TRBD1 (6 bases). Germline assignment: CDR1 LNHDA and CDR2 SQIVND (reference sequence). The V end lost 5 bases, the J end lost 4 bases, and 21 bases lay between the germline ends. The CDR3 totals 16 residues. CDR3 sequence: CASSLGWEQGFYEQYF. CDR3 bases: TGTGCCAGTAGTTTAGGTTGGGAACAGGGATTTTACGAGCAGTACTTC.

The chain carries TRBV4-1 and TRBJ1-3, with TRBD1 identical over 10 bases. Germline V gene sequence: CDR1 MGHRA, CDR2 YSYEKL. Unmatched junction bases numbered 9, after V lost 1 base and J lost 9 bases. This CDR3 spans 16 amino acids. CDR3 amino acids: CASSQARGTGAATIYF. For the CDR3, the DNA is TGCGCCAGCAGCCAAGCCCGAGGGACAGGGGCGGCCACCATATATTTT.

V usage is TRBV3-1 (or the pseudogene TRBV3-2) and J usage is TRBJ1-6; no firm D call. Germline V CDR1 and CDR2: LGHDT, YNNKEL (reference sequence). V shed 6 bases and J shed 4 bases, with 7 bases lying between them. CDR3 size: 13 residues. CDR3 loop: CASSEQYNSPLHF. CDR3 DNA sequence: TGTGCCAGCAGTGAACAGTATAATTCACCCCTCCACTTT.

The chain combines TRBV11-3 with TRBJ2-2; unclear D gene. Trimming took 7 bases from V and 7 from J, leaving 10 bases between them. The CDR3 is 12 residues long. In germline, CDR1 is SGHNT, CDR2 YENEEA. CDR3 protein: CASTDRVGELFF. The CDR3 coding sequence is TGTGCCAGCACGGATCGGGTCGGGGAGCTGTTTTTT.

This sequence joins TRBV5-4 and TRBJ2-7; unclear D gene. V was clipped by 6 bases and J by 7 bases, with 14 bases between them. Germline CDR1 SGHNT, CDR2 YYREEE (reference sequence). The CDR3 sequence is 12 residues long. CDR3 sequence (DNA): TGTGCCAGCACCGGTAACGCGGAGGAGCAGTACTTC. This translates into CASTGNAEEQYF.

The chain joins TRBV5-1 to TRBJ2-7, with a possible D match to TRBD1 (5 bases). The CDR3 is 15 amino acids. Trimming shortened V by 4 bases and J by 2 bases, and 16 bases separated the two germline ends. Germline V gene lookup returns CDR1 SGHRS and CDR2 YFSETQ. CDR3 in amino acids: CASSTGTPVPYEQYF. CDR3 nucleotides: TGCGCCAGCAGCACAGGTACTCCGGTCCCCTACGAGCAGTACTTC.

This clone has a handful of counts. The chain links TRBV3-1 (or the pseudogene TRBV3-2) to TRBJ1-4; 12 bases line up with TRBD1. Germline trimming cut 0 bases from V and 10 bases from J; bases unmatched to any gene: 18. This CDR3 contains 20 residues. Germline CDR1 and CDR2: LGHDT and YNNKEL (reference sequence). Written as DNA, the CDR3 is TGTGCCAGCAGCCAAGATAGGGGACAGGGGGCCAGGCCCTCATCAAGAAAACTGTTTTTT. Its protein is CASSQDRGQGARPSSRKLFF.

V usage is TRBV30 and J usage is TRBJ1-5, with a weak D call TRBD1 (6 bases). Germline V gene sequence: CDR1 GTSNPN, CDR2 SVGIG (reference sequence). V lost 1 base to trimming and J lost 0 bases, with 10 bases between them. This CDR3 has 15 amino acids. In DNA, the CDR3 is TGTGCCTGGAGTGAGGGGGTTTATAGCAATCAGCCCCAGCATTTT. This gives the protein CAWSEGVYSNQPQHF. Drawing the rest from reference TRBV30 and TRBJ1-5, the complete variable domain is SQTIHQWPATLVQPVGSPLSLECTVEGTSNPNLYWYRQAAGRGLQLLFYSVGIGQISSEVPQNLSASRPQDRQFILSSKKLLLSDSGFYLCAWSEGVYSNQPQHFGDGTRLSIL.

This chain joins TRBV7-9 and TRBJ2-3; possible D gene TRBD2, 5 bases. Germline CDR1 is SEHNR and CDR2 is FQNEAQ (reference sequence). V was trimmed by 4 bases and J by 6 bases, leaving 11 bases between them. The CDR3 is 13 residues long. CDR3 sequence reads: CASSSLVGDTQYF. CDR3 DNA sequence: TGTGCCAGCAGCTCACTAGTGGGGGATACGCAGTATTTT.

The rearrangement uses TRBV7-2 and TRBJ2-3, with TRBD1 as a possible D gene (5 bases). Per germline, CDR1 SGHTA and CDR2 FQGNSA. CDR3 length: 15 amino acids. Trimming cost V 5 bases and J 0 bases, with 12 bases left between them. The CDR3 DNA follows: TGTGCCAGCAGCCCTCATCAGGGTAGCACAGATACGCAGTATTTT. Translation gives CASSPHQGSTDTQYF.

The V and J genes are TRBV10-2 and TRBJ2-1; D ambiguous. V was shortened by 4 bases and J by 14 bases, with 9 bases between the two germline ends. The germline V gene encodes CDR1 WSHSY and CDR2 SAAADI. The CDR3 runs to 10 residues. CDR3 sequence reads: CASSAGKEFF. Written as DNA, the CDR3 is TGCGCCAGCAGTGCAGGCAAAGAGTTCTTC.

The rearrangement links TRBV11-2 to TRBJ1-4; tentative D call: TRBD1 (5 bases). The V gene lost 1 base and the J gene lost 4 bases, with 10 bases spanning the gap. Germline lookup yields CDR1 SGHAT and CDR2 FQNNGV. CDR3 length: 15 residues. The CDR3 region has the DNA TGTGCCAGCAGCTTAGTTTCCCAGGGTAATGAAAAACTGTTTTTT. It specifies CASSLVSQGNEKLFF. Full variable domain (rest looked up from reference TRBV11-2 and TRBJ1-4): EAGVAQSPRYKIIEKRQSVAFWCNPISGHATLYWYQQILGQGPKLLIQFQNNGVVDDSQLPKDRFSAERLKGVDSTLKIQPAKLEDSAVYLCASSLVSQGNEKLFFGSGTQLSVL.

This clone was detected once. The rearrangement uses TRBV11-2 and TRBJ1-2; a possible D gene is TRBD1 (6 bases). CDR3 length: 13 residues. CDR1 SGHAT and CDR2 FQNNGV come from the germline V gene. The V end lost 5 bases, the J end lost 4 bases, and 11 bases lay between the germline ends. This CDR3 reads CASSHGDTYGYTF. The CDR3, as DNA: TGTGCCAGCAGCCACGGGGACACCTATGGCTACACCTTC.

The genes are TRBV7-2 and TRBJ2-2, with TRBD2 identical over 9 bases. Germline-derived CDR1 and CDR2 are SGHTA and FQGNSA. There are 16 residues in the CDR3. The J segment lost 7 bases and the V segment lost 2 bases, leaving 8 bases of the junction unmatched. CDR3 DNA sequence: TGTGCCAGCAGCTTATCCCCTAGCGGGATCGGCGGGGAGCTGTTTTTT. Protein sequence: CASSLSPSGIGGELFF.

The chain recombines TRBV30 with TRBJ1-5; D unresolved. This CDR3 is 15 amino acids long. The germline V gene encodes CDR1 GTSNPN and CDR2 SVGIG (reference sequence). V was trimmed by 0 bases and J by 1 base, leaving 10 bases between them. Here the CDR3 DNA reads TGTGCCTGGAGTGTAAGCGGGTGGAGCAATCAGCCCCAGCATTTT. It encodes CAWSVSGWSNQPQHF.

The count of this clone is one. The rearrangement joins TRBV7-2 to TRBJ2-5, with 8 bases identical to TRBD2. The CDR3 is 15 amino acids. Germline-derived CDR1 and CDR2 are SGHTA and FQGNSA. The ends lost 1 base at V and 1 base at J; junction bases unmatched: 2. CDR3 coding DNA: TGTGCCAGCAGCTTAGGCGCGGGGGGCCAAGAGACCCAGTACTTC. Its translation: CASSLGAGGQETQYF.